This paragraph covers one T cell receptor beta chain sequence. The entry originates in a study of T cells in Graves' hyperthyroidism and ophthalmopathy. Researchers amplified the TCR beta CDR3 regions from RNA transcripts. In the first-round RT-PCR of the TCR CDR3, the HTBI primer set was used. Each CDR3 protein gets one entry after TCRdb re-called the multiplex PCR reads with MiXCR. This sample yields around 450,000 distinct CDR3 sequences, of which roughly 13% are seen a single time; more than 4.5% belongs to the top ten. Patients showing uncontrolled infection, other autoimmune disease, pregnancy or lactation were ineligible. Trimming took 6 bases from V and 2 from J, leaving 11 bases between them. There are 14 residues in the CDR3. Germline V gene data show CDR1 as LNHDA and CDR2 as SQIVND (reference sequence).

This sequence joins TRBV19 and TRBJ1-5, with D perhaps TRBD1 (5 bases). This TCR was sampled from a woman in her late teens or twenties with Graves' hyperthyroidism. Material: blood. CDR3 in amino acids: CASRIGAGNQPQHF. The CDR3 region has the DNA TGTGCCAGTAGGATCGGGGCGGGCAATCAGCCCCAGCATTTT.